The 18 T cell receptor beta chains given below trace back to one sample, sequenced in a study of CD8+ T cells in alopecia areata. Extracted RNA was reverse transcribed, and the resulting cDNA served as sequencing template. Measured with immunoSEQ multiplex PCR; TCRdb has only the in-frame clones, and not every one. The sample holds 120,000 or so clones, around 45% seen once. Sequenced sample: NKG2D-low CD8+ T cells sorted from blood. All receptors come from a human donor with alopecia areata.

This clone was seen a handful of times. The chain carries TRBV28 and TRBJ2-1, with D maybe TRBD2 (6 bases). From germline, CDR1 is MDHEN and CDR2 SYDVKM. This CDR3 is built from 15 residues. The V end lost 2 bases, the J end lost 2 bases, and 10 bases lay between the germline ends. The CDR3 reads CASSLAGSAYNEQFF. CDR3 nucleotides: TGTGCCAGCAGTTTAGCGGGAAGTGCCTACAATGAGCAGTTCTTC. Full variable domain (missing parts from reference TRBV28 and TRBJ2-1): DVKVTQSSRYLVKRTGEKVFLECVQDMDHENMFWYRQDPGLGLRLIYFSYDVKMKEKGDIPEGYSVSREKKERFSLILESASTNQTSMYLCASSLAGSAYNEQFFGPGTRLTVL.

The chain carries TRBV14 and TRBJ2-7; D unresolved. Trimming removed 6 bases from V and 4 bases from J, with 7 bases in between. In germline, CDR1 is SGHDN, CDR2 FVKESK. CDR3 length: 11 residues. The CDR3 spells CASRERYEQYF. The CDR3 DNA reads TGTGCCAGCAGGGAGAGATACGAGCAGTACTTC.

The CDR3 DNA reads TGCGCCAGCAGTCAAGGCCCAAGGGTAGGCAATCAGCCCCAGCATTTT. It translates to CASSQGPRVGNQPQHF. This chain links TRBV23-1 with TRBJ1-5; no definite D call. TRBV23-1 is noted as an ORF with a role that remains uncertain. The CDR3 extends over 16 amino acids. Trimming shortened V by 2 bases and J by 2 bases, and 13 bases separated the two germline ends.

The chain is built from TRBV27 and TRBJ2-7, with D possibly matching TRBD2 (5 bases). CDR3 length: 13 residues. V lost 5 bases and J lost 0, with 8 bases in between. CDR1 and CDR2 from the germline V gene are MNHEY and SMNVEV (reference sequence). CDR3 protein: CASSLAGSYEQYF. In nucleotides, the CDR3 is TGTGCCAGCAGTCTTGCGGGCTCCTACGAGCAGTACTTC.

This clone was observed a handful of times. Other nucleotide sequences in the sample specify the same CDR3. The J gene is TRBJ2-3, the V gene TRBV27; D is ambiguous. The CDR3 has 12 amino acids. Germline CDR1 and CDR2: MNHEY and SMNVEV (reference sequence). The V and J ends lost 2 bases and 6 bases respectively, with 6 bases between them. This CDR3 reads CASSLVGDTQYF. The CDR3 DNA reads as TGTGCCAGCAGTTTAGTCGGGGATACGCAGTATTTT.

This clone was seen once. The chain's CDR3 is CASKKTQYF. The CDR3 coding sequence is TGTGCCAGCAAGAAGACCCAGTACTTC. The rearrangement uses TRBV6-5 and TRBJ2-5, with D unclear. Germline V gene sequence: CDR1 MNHEY, CDR2 SVGAGI. The CDR3 is 9 amino acids. V shed 7 bases and J shed 6 bases, with 3 bases lying between them.

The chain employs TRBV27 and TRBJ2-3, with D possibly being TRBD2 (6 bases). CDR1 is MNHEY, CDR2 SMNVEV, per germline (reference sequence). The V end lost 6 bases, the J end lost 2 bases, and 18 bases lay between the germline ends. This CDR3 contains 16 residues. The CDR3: CASSVTLDYLTDTQYF. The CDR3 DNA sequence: TGTGCCAGCAGCGTTACCCTGGACTACCTCACAGATACGCAGTATTTT.

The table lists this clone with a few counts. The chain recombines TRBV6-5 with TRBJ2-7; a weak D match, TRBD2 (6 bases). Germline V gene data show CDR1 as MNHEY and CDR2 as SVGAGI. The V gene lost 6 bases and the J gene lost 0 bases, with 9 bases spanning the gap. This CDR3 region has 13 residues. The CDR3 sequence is CASRRDVSYEQYF. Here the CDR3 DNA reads TGTGCCAGCAGGCGGGACGTCTCCTACGAGCAGTACTTC.

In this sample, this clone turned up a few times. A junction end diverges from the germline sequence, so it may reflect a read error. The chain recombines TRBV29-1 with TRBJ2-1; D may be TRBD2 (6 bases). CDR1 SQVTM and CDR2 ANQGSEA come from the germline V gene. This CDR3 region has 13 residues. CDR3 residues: CSALLADSTERFF. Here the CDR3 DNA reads TGCAGCGCCCTCTTAGCGGACTCCACTGAGCGGTTCTTC.

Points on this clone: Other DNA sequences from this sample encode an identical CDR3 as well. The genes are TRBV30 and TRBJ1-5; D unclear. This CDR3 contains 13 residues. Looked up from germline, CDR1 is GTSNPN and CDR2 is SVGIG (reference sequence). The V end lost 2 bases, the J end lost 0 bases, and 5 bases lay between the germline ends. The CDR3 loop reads CAWSKRSNQPQHF. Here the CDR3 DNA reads TGTGCCTGGAGTAAGCGTAGCAATCAGCCCCAGCATTTT.

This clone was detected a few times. CDR3 loop: CAWKPSGEQFF. The CDR3 DNA reads as TGTGCCTGGAAGCCGTCGGGTGAGCAGTTCTTC. The genes are TRBV30 and TRBJ2-1; no firm D call. The germline V and J ends were trimmed by 4 bases and 9 bases, with 10 bases remaining between them. CDR3 size: 11 residues. Germline CDR1 is GTSNPN and CDR2 is SVGIG (reference sequence).

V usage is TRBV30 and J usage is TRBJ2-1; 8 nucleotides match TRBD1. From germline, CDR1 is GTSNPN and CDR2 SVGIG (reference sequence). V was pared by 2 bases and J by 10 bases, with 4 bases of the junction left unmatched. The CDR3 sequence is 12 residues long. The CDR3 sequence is CAWSSSGGEQFF. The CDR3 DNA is TGTGCCTGGAGTTCCTCAGGGGGCGAGCAGTTCTTC.

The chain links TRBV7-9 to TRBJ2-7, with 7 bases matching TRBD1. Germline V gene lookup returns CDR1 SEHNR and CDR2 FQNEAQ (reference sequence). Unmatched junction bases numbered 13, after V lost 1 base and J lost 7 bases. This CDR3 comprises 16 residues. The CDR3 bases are TGTGCCAGCAGCTTAGTAGGGGGCCTACATGGTCTGGAGCAGTACTTC. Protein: CASSLVGGLHGLEQYF.

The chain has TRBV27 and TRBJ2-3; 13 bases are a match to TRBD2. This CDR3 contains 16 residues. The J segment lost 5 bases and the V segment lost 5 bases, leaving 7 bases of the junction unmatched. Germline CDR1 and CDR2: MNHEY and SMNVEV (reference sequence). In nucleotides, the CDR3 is TGTGCCAGCAGTGGACGACTAGCGGGGGGAGAAGATACGCAGTATTTT. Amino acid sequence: CASSGRLAGGEDTQYF.

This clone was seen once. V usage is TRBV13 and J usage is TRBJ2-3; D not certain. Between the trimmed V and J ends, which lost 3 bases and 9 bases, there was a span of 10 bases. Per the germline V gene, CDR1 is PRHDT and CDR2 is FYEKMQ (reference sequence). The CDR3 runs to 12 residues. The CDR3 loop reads CASSFPKDTQYF. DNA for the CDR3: TGTGCCAGCAGCTTCCCCAAGGACACGCAGTATTTT.

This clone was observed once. The CDR3 region has the DNA TGTGCCAGCAGCTCGGGTGAGACCCAGTACTTC. This encodes CASSSGETQYF. V and J are TRBV5-4 and TRBJ2-5, with no clear D. This CDR3 comprises 11 residues. The germline V and J ends were trimmed by 3 bases and 5 bases, with 5 bases remaining between them. Per germline, CDR1 SGHNT and CDR2 YYREEE (reference sequence).

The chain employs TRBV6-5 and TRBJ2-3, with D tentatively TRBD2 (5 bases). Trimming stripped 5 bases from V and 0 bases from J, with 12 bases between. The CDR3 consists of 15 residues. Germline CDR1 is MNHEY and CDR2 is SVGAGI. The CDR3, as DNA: TGTGCCAGCAGTATAGCGTCCTCTAGCACAGATACGCAGTATTTT. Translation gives CASSIASSSTDTQYF.

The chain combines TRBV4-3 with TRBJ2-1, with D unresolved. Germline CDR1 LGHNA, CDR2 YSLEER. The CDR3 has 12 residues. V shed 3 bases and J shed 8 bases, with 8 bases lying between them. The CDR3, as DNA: TGCGCCAGCAGCCATTATGCCGATGAGCAGTTCTTC. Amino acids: CASSHYADEQFF.